This TCR beta chain was captured by sequencing in a study of neurological immune-mediated disorders. Study results and caveats: It was HTLV-1-associated myelopathy that showed the most TCR clonal expansion, while multiple sclerosis showed the least, falling below healthy controls.

The CDR3 length is 16 residues. Deletions cut 0 bases from V and 8 bases from J, with 20 bases between. Germline V gene data show CDR1 as SGHKS and CDR2 as YYEKEE (reference sequence). The cDNA was synthesized by 5'RACE incorporating 10-nucleotide random UMIs. TCRdb independently ran MiXCR on the 5' RACE reads; one entry per CDR3 protein. The sample shows over 45,000 distinct CDR3 sequences, under 30% of them seen only once. By share, this clonotype counts as medium-sized. The target antigen is unknown. The genes are TRBV5-5 and TRBJ1-2; D uncertain. Sequencing was performed on PBMCs. This sequence originates from a woman in her 70s in good health. CDR3 DNA: TGTGCCAGCAGCTTGGGTGGGGTGAGAGCCTACTGGGGCTACACCTTC. This sequence encodes CASSLGGVRAYWGYTF.